Presented here are 9 T cell receptor beta chains from one specimen sequenced in a study of T cell repertoires in aging, cancer and after chemotherapy. A mixed TRB-A/B primer pool amplified rearranged TRB by multiplex touch-down PCR. TCRdb reprocessed the multiplex PCR reads with MiXCR, giving one entry per CDR3 protein. The sample lists about 3,300 distinct CDR3 sequences; about a fifth were seen once. Peripheral blood genomic DNA, not sorted cells or RNA, was the template. The specimen sequenced was blood. These receptors were obtained from a human donor with a blood cancer.

This clonotype was recorded a few times. The chain employs TRBV5-1 and TRBJ1-4, with a possible D match to TRBD1 (5 bases). This CDR3 contains 16 residues. Trimming stripped 0 bases from V and 8 bases from J, with 17 bases between. Germline V CDR1 and CDR2: SGHRS, YFSETQ. The CDR3 protein is CASSLESAGLGEKLFF. The CDR3 DNA reads TGCGCCAGCAGCTTGGAGTCGGCGGGGCTTGGGGAAAAACTGTTTTTT.

V gene TRBV5-1 combines with J gene TRBJ1-2; 8 bases are shared with TRBD1. This CDR3 is 16 amino acids long. V was pared by 0 bases and J by 2 bases, with 6 bases of the junction left unmatched. Looked up from germline, CDR1 is SGHRS and CDR2 is YFSETQ. The CDR3 DNA reads TGCGCCAGCAGCTTGGCCGGGGCAGGGGGCAACTATGGCTACACCTTC. It is translated as CASSLAGAGGNYGYTF. Drawing the rest from reference TRBV5-1 and TRBJ1-2, the complete variable domain is KAGVTQTPRYLIKTRGQQVTLSCSPISGHRSVSWYQQTPGQGLQFLFEYFSETQRNKGNFPGRFSGRQFSNSRSEMNVSTLELGDSALYLCASSLAGAGGNYGYTFGSGTRLTVV.

In this sample, this clonotype turned up a few times. This chain links TRBV11-2 with TRBJ2-7; 9 bases line up with TRBD1. Germline lookup yields CDR1 SGHAT and CDR2 FQNNGV. V was pared by 2 bases and J by 5 bases, with 7 bases of the junction left unmatched. The CDR3 consists of 15 residues. The CDR3 DNA reads TGTGCCAGCAGCTTATTGGGACAGGGTCTGGACGAGCAGTACTTC. This sequence encodes CASSLLGQGLDEQYF.

The V and J genes are TRBV20-1 and TRBJ2-2; D gene ambiguous. V was cut by 0 bases and J by 0 bases, with 8 bases left in between. Per the germline V gene, CDR1 is DFQATT and CDR2 is SNEGSKA (reference sequence). This CDR3 is built from 15 residues. In DNA, the CDR3 is TGCAGTGCTAGAGATAAGGTAGCGAACACCGGGGAGCTGTTTTTT. It codes for CSARDKVANTGELFF.

V and J are TRBV5-1 and TRBJ2-5, with TRBD1 identical over 8 bases. The CDR3 length is 13 residues. Looked up from germline, CDR1 is SGHRS and CDR2 is YFSETQ. Losses at the gene ends were 4 bases for V and 2 bases for J; bases not matched to a gene: 1. As DNA, the CDR3 is TGCGCCAGCAGCCGGGACAGGCAAGAGACCCAGTACTTC. Translation: CASSRDRQETQYF.

In this sample, this clonotype is medium-sized. This chain joins TRBV20-1 and TRBJ1-5, with 8 bases fitting TRBD1. With 3 bases clipped from V and 6 bases from J, the junction kept 7 bases outside the gene matches. The CDR3 sequence is 14 residues long. The germline gives CDR1 DFQATT, CDR2 SNEGSKA (reference sequence). The CDR3 DNA sequence: TGCAGTGCTAGTGGACAGGGAGGTACTCAGCCCCAGCATTTT. Protein sequence: CSASGQGGTQPQHF.

This clonotype is categorized as medium-sized. This chain connects TRBV5-4 to TRBJ2-1, with unresolved D. The germline V gene encodes CDR1 SGHNT and CDR2 YYREEE (reference sequence). Trimming shortened V by 6 bases and J by 4 bases, and 17 bases separated the two germline ends. The CDR3 has 15 amino acids. The CDR3 bases are TGTGCCAGCACTGTCGAACCCCGGGCGTACAATGAGCAGTTCTTC. Its translation is CASTVEPRAYNEQFF.

As DNA, the CDR3 is TGTGCCAGCAGCAGGACCGGGGAGCTGTTTTTT. Its translation: CASSRTGELFF. The chain recombines TRBV7-9 with TRBJ2-2; no clear D. Germline V CDR1 and CDR2: SEHNR, FQNEAQ (reference sequence). The V and J ends lost 5 bases and 5 bases respectively, with 3 bases between them. The CDR3 is 11 residues long.

By sample fraction, this clonotype is medium-sized. The rearrangement uses TRBV5-5 and TRBJ2-5, with D maybe TRBD1 (5 bases). V shed 0 bases and J shed 3 bases, with 9 bases lying between them. The CDR3 is 14 residues long. Germline V gene sequence: CDR1 SGHKS, CDR2 YYEKEE (reference sequence). The CDR3 region has the DNA TGTGCCAGCAGCTTGGCCACAGGAAAAGAGACCCAGTACTTC. Its translation is CASSLATGKETQYF.